The next 5 T cell receptor beta chains were all read from a single sample in a study of read filtering for tumor transcriptome and immune sequencing. From about 0.4 ug of RNA, a library with molecular barcoded alpha/delta and beta/gamma adaptors was made. MiXCR, applied by TCRdb to the reads, yields one record per CDR3 protein. The sample holds 20,000 to 25,000 distinct CDR3 sequences, roughly 13% seen once. Sequencing input: a population of CD138-negative cells sorted from bone marrow. These TCRs come from a donor aged 40 or older with multiple myeloma.

The chain carries TRBV7-4 and TRBJ2-3, with D unclear. Trimming pared 6 bases from V and 6 bases from J, leaving 4 bases between. This CDR3 is 10 amino acids long. Germline CDR1 is SGHVT and CDR2 is SQSDAQ. The CDR3 protein is CASRSDTQYF. Here the CDR3 DNA reads TGTGCCAGCAGATCGGATACGCAGTATTTT.

This clonotype was picked up many times. The chain is built from TRBV7-2 and TRBJ2-5; perhaps TRBD2 as D (5 bases). CDR3 length equals 14 residues. The germline CDR1 and CDR2 sequences are SGHTA and FQGNSA. With 5 bases removed from V and 0 bases from J, the gap between germline ends came to 10 bases. The CDR3 DNA follows: TGTGCCAGCAGCCTTAGCGACGACCAAGAGACCCAGTACTTC. It encodes CASSLSDDQETQYF.

This clonotype has at least ten counts. The germline gene is not matched at one end of the junction; a read error may be the cause. The chain links TRBV4-1 to TRBJ2-1; no clear D. Per germline, CDR1 MGHRA and CDR2 YSYEKL. This CDR3 spans 14 amino acids. The DNA of the CDR3 is TGTGCCAGCAGCCAAGCTGCTGACTACAATGAGCAGTTCTTC. It encodes CASSQAADYNEQFF.

Ten or more counts support this clonotype. V and J are TRBV29-1 and TRBJ1-1; D gene uncertain. The CDR3 length is 10 residues. The V and J ends lost 5 bases and 7 bases respectively, with 8 bases between them. Germline lookup yields CDR1 SQVTM and CDR2 ANQGSEA. The CDR3 reads CSVFHHEAFF. CDR3 nucleotide sequence: TGCAGCGTTTTCCACCATGAAGCTTTCTTT. Looking up the rest from reference TRBV29-1 and TRBJ1-1 gives the full variable domain: SAVISQKPSRDICQRGTSLTIQCQVDSQVTMMFWYRQQPGQSLTLIATANQGSEATYESGFVIDKFPISRPNLTFSTLTVSNMSPEDSSIYLCSVFHHEAFFGQGTRLTVV.

The sample holds many counts of this clonotype. The chain couples TRBV5-1 to TRBJ2-1; 10 positions match TRBD2. This CDR3 has 14 residues. The ends lost 7 bases at V and 9 bases at J; junction bases unmatched: 10. Per the germline V gene, CDR1 is SGHRS and CDR2 is YFSETQ. The CDR3 coding sequence is TGCGCCAGCTCCCCTACTAGCGGGATGTCTGAGCAGTTCTTC. This codes for CASSPTSGMSEQFF.